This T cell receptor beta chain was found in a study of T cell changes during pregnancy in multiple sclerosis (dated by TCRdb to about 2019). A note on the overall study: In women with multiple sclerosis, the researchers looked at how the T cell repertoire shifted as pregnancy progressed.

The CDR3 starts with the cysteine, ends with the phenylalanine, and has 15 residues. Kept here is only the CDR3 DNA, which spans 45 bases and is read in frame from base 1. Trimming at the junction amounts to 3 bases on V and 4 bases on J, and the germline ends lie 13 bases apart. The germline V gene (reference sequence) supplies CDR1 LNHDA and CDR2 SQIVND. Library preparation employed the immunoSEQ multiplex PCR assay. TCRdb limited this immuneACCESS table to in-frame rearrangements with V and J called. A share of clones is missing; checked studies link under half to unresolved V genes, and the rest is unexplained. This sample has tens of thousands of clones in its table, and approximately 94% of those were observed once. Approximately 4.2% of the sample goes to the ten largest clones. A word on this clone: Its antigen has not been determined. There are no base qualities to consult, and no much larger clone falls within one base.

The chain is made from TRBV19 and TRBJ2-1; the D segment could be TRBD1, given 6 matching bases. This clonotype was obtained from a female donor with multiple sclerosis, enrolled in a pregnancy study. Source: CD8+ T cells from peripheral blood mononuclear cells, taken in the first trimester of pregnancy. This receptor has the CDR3 CASSIKDRQYNEQFF. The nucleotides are TGTGCCAGTAGTATCAAGGACAGACAATACAATGAGCAGTTCTTC.